This TCR beta chain derives from a study of shared clonotypes between healthy human individuals (dated by TCRdb to 2020 to 2021). For the wider study: The cohort included three men and a couple of women between 18 and 49 years of age. Blood TCR repertoires of a handful of healthy adults were deeply sequenced to estimate repertoire size and the extent of clonotype sharing between individuals. To increase sequencing depth and limit assay-specific biases, TCR repertoire library preparation and sequencing were carried out by different laboratories using diverse techniques. Per donor, leukapheresis produced somewhere between about 0.94 and 9 billion PBMCs. Per donor, three plates each were used for CD4 naive and CD4 memory, two for CD8 naive, and one for CD8 memory. Study-wide conclusions, independent of this receptor: Pairwise subsampling led to the expectation that sequencing depth would affect the degree of clonotype sharing among donors. The small number of donors limited the genetic and exposure-history diversity represented. Incomplete sequencing was indicated by rarefaction of sorted-subset datasets, despite the large sequencing depth. Estimated clonotype richness was generally larger for naive than for memory subsets. Sampling was restricted to blood, and TCR repertoires in tissue are likely to differ from TCR repertoires in blood. Compared with non-shared clonotypes, clonotypes shared by all four sorted-subset donors had higher generation probabilities. When four donors were compared, the shared fraction of clonotypes was 5% to 6.5% for naive CD4, around 3.5% for naive CD8, more than 2% for memory CD4, and 0.35% to 0.4% for memory CD8.

Healthy HIV-negative adults with no recently reported acute infections or vaccinations were included as donors. All donors were Caucasian adults living in Nashville, Tennessee, USA. Magnetic negative selection was used to enrich CD4+ T cells, after which naive cells were positively selected on CD45RA and the negative fraction became the memory subset. Blood was obtained by leukapheresis, after which PBMCs were separated by Ficoll-Histopaque density gradient centrifugation and cryopreserved in liquid nitrogen vapor phase. Analytical flow cytometry was used to check the purity and quantity of every magnetically sorted T cell population. Genomic DNA was isolated from every sorted fraction and measured by UV absorbance on a Nanodrop 2000c. A note on this clone: The antigen it binds to is not known. Per-nucleotide qualities are absent, and no much larger clonotype sits a single base away.

Using the deep immunoSEQ assay, multiplex PCR amplified TCR CDR3 regions from genomic DNA. Extracted genomic DNA from each cell subset was distributed evenly across all wells of several immunoSEQ 96-well plates, and each plate was treated as a replicate. For sorted subsets, about 210 ng of genomic DNA, equivalent to tens of thousands of T cell genomes, went into each replicate PCR. The purified libraries were quantified using a Qubit 3.0 fluorometer, sized with a Bioanalyzer 2100, and then quantified again using the KAPA Library Quantification kit. A separate single-read 150-cycle Illumina NextSeq 550 flow cell was used to sequence each immunoSEQ 96-well plate. In the source study's methods: Because the immunoSEQ output included only junctional sequences and no quality scores, the filtering could not be the same as the filtering used for full-length reads. Sequences were annotated with PyIR, a Python wrapper for IgBLAST v1.9, using IMGT germline references to assign V/J genes and CDR3. Reads were filtered out if the reads had weak V/J assignments (E-value above 1e-6), no CDR3, stop codons, out-of-frame junctions, or ambiguous translated residues. V3J clonotypes were defined as sequences sharing an identical inferred V gene, J gene, and CDR3 amino acid sequence. Percentage overlap between repertoires was computed as shared unique clonotypes divided by the size of the smaller repertoire. Richness of each repertoire was evaluated using RTK rarefaction, the Chao1 estimator, and Recon v2.1 estimates of unobserved clonotypes. OLGA was used to compute generation probabilities for all TCRbeta clonotypes that the gDNA method yielded from a few donors. TCRdb took over this immuneACCESS table, retaining in-frame rearrangements with V and J assigned. Such tables are incomplete; in checked studies, under half of the missing clones stem from an unresolved V gene, and the remainder is unexplained. The DNA was the basis for D and trimming; V, J and clone size are from that table. The sample has over a million clones on record, about 70% of them singletons. The ten largest clones add up to over 1.3% of the sample.

The sequence derives from a man younger than 35 in good health. Sequenced material: memory CD4+ T cells sorted from blood. The cell subset or site label of this sample denotes: CD45RA-negative fraction.

The CDR3 has the sequence CASSSGQRLVYEQYF. In nucleotides, the sequence is TGTGCCAGCAGTTCCGGACAGAGACTTGTCTACGAGCAGTACTTC. The V and J segments used are TRBV27 and TRBJ2-7; tentative D gene TRBD1, with 6 bases matching. V drops 4 bases and J drops 3 bases, leaving 16 bases in between. From cysteine to phenylalanine, the CDR3 is 15 amino acids long. Only the CDR3 DNA is retained, 45 bases long and in frame from the first base. CDR1 and CDR2, looked up from the germline V gene (reference sequence), are MNHEY and SMNVEV.